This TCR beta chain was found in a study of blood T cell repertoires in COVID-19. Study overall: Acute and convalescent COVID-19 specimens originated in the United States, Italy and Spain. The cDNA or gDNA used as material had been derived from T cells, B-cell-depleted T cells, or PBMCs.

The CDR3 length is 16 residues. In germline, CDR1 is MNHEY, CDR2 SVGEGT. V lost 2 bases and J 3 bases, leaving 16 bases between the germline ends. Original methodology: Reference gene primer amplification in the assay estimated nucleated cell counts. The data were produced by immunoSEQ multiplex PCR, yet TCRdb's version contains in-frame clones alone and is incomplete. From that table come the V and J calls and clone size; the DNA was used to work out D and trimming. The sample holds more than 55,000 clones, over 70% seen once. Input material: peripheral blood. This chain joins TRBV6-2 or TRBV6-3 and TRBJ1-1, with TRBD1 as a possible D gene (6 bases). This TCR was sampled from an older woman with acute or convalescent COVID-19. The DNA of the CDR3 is TGTGCCAGCAGTTACAGGAGGGGGGCGGGGGACACTGAAGCTTTCTTT. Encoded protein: CASSYRRGAGDTEAFF.